These T cell receptor beta chains were read from a single sample in a study of blood T cell repertoires in COVID-19. Method: immunoSEQ multiplex PCR; TCRdb's copy keeps in-frame clones and lacks some. There are around 270,000 clones in the sample; roughly four fifths occur only once, and 15% to 17% lies in the top ten. What was sequenced was peripheral blood. These receptor sequences come from a person aged 65-85 years with COVID-19, enrolled during active disease. Both conserved end residues are part of each CDR3. The D gene is left open where the match is weak. Clone size, where shown, is once, few, many, or a class for clones that have expanded.

>TRBV5-1|few|TRBD2|TRBJ2-4
TGCGCCAGCAGCTTGGAGGCGGGGGGAGCCAAAAACATTCAGTACTTC
CASSLEAGGAKNIQYF
>TRBV7-6|NA|TRBD2|TRBJ2-1
TGTGCCAGCAGCTTAGGCACCTTAAGTTCCAGCGGGAGGCGTTACAATGAGCAGTTCTTC
CASSLGTLSSSGRRYNEQFF
>TRBV19|NA|NA|TRBJ1-5
TGTGCCAGTAGTATTGCCCCCCAGGGGAATCAGCCCCAGCATTTT
CASSIAPQGNQPQHF
>TRBV7-3|NA|NA|TRBJ2-2
TGTGCCAGCAGCCGGTCCGCCGGGGAGCTGTTTTTT
CASSRSAGELFF
>TRBV7-9|NA|TRBD1|TRBJ1-1
TGTGCCAGCAGCTCCGGCGACATACTCTCAGGGGGCACTGAAGCTTTCTTT
CASSSGDILSGGTEAFF
>TRBV29-1|NA|TRBD1|TRBJ1-1
TGCAGCGTTGGGATACAGGGGGTGAACACTGAAGCTTTCTTT
CSVGIQGVNTEAFF
>TRBV4-1|NA|NA|TRBJ1-2
TGCGCCAGCAGCCATCCGAAGCAGCGACAGTTAGCTAACTATGGCTACACCTTC
CASSHPKQRQLANYGYTF
>TRBV7-9|NA|NA|TRBJ2-7
TGTGCCAGCAGCTTAGCAGGGGGCGAGCAGTACTTC
CASSLAGGEQYF
>TRBV6-5|NA|NA|TRBJ2-3
TGTGCGGTGGGGCAAGGCACAGATACGCAGTATTTT
CAVGQGTDTQYF
>TRBV3-1/TRBV3-2|NA|NA|TRBJ2-2
TGTGCCAGCAGCCAAGTTAGGCGCGGTAGGGGTTTAACCGGGGAGCTGTTTTTT
CASSQVRRGRGLTGELFF
>TRBV6-1|once|NA|TRBJ1-5
TGTGCCAGCAGTGAAGCGCGGGGGGCCAATCAGCCCCAGCATTTT
CASSEARGANQPQHF